The rows below give T cell receptor beta chains drawn from one sample of a study of control samples from healthy donors and cancer patients. Generated by immunoSEQ multiplex PCR, the TCRdb table keeps only in-frame clones and is missing some. Counted here are about 120,000 clones, 80% to 90% occurring once; the ten biggest clones make up around 1.1%. Sequencing used PBMCs. These receptors came from a woman in her fifties or sixties with colorectal cancer. Both conserved end residues are part of each CDR3. Each record gives: J gene, D gene, V gene, clone size, CDR3 DNA, CDR3 protein. D genes are given only for firm matches. Size values are once, few and many counts, or a class for expanded clones, and some rows have none.

TRBJ2-7,.,TRBV6-5,.,TGTGCCAGCCTCGCCAGTTGGCAGGGAAACTACGAGCAGTACTTC,CASLASWQGNYEQYF
TRBJ2-1,.,TRBV10-3,.,TGTGCCATCACCGGGGGGCGCGATGAGCAGTTCTTC,CAITGGRDEQFF
TRBJ2-2,.,TRBV7-8,once,TGTGCCAGCAGCTTAGTCTCCGGGGAGCTGTTTTTT,CASSLVSGELFF
TRBJ1-3,.,TRBV5-1,.,TGCGCCAGCAGCTTGGGCGACAATAACTCTGGAAACACCATATATTTT,CASSLGDNNSGNTIYF
TRBJ2-5,.,TRBV20-1,.,TGCAGTGCTAGAAAAGAGACCCAGTACTTC,CSARKETQYF
TRBJ1-3,.,TRBV3-1/TRBV3-2,.,TGTGCCAGCAGCCAAGATTGGGCGGGGGGCGAAGGAAACACCATATATTTT,CASSQDWAGGEGNTIYF
TRBJ2-1,TRBD2,TRBV3-1/TRBV3-2,once,TGTGCCAGCAGCCCGACAGGGACTAGCGGCCTCAATGAGCAGTTCTTC,CASSPTGTSGLNEQFF
TRBJ1-1,TRBD1,TRBV2,once,TGTGCCAACTCCCGGGACAGGGTGACTGAAGCTTTCTTT,CANSRDRVTEAFF
TRBJ1-3,.,TRBV7-6,.,TGTGCCAGCAGCCTCTTAAGCCCACCTAACTCTGGAAACACCATATATTTT,CASSLLSPPNSGNTIYF
TRBJ1-1,TRBD1,TRBV18,.,TGTGCCAGCTCACCCTCAGGGGGCAACACTGAAGCTTTCTTT,CASSPSGGNTEAFF
TRBJ1-1,.,TRBV29-1,.,TGCAGCGTTGATAGGAGGCTGGACACTGAAGCTTTCTTT,CSVDRRLDTEAFF
TRBJ2-7,.,TRBV5-5,.,TGTGCCAGCAGCTTCCCGGGCATGAGCTCCTACGAGCAGTACTTC,CASSFPGMSSYEQYF
TRBJ2-7,.,TRBV2,.,TGTGCCAGCAGTCTGGGACATTCCCCCTACGAGCAGTACTTC,CASSLGHSPYEQYF
TRBJ2-1,.,TRBV3-1/TRBV3-2,.,TGTGCCAGCAGTCAGCGGCGCTACAATGAGCAGTTCTTC,CASSQRRYNEQFF
TRBJ2-1,TRBD2,TRBV2,.,TGTGCCAGCAGTTGGGCTAGCGGGAGTAGTGAGCAGTTCTTC,CASSWASGSSEQFF
TRBJ2-7,.,TRBV18,.,TGTGCCAGCTCACCAGCGGGGGACACAGTCTACGAGCAGTACTTC,CASSPAGDTVYEQYF
TRBJ2-5,.,TRBV5-6,.,TGTGCCAGCAGTATCGCAGAGACCCAGTACTTC,CASSIAETQYF
TRBJ2-1,.,TRBV7-6,.,TGTGCCAGCAGCCCCAGCAATGAGCAGTTCTTC,CASSPSNEQFF
TRBJ2-1,.,TRBV27,few,TGTGCCAGCAGTTTCACGGAAAACAATGAGCAGTTCTTC,CASSFTENNEQFF
TRBJ2-5,TRBD2,TRBV7-3,.,TGTGCCAGCAGCTCCCGGGGACTAGCGGGACAAGAGACCCAGTACTTC,CASSSRGLAGQETQYF
TRBJ2-1,TRBD2,TRBV28,.,TGTGCCAGCAGTTATTTAGCGGGACTGGCCTACAATGAGCAGTTCTTC,CASSYLAGLAYNEQFF
TRBJ2-5,.,TRBV5-1,.,TGCGCCAGCAGCTTGGGAGGAGGGGAGACCCAGTACTTC,CASSLGGGETQYF
TRBJ2-1,TRBD2,TRBV3-1/TRBV3-2,.,TGTGCCAGCAGCCTAGGGCCCTTACGACTAGCCCACGACAATGAGCAGTTCTTC,CASSLGPLRLAHDNEQFF
TRBJ1-5,.,TRBV27,few,TGTGCCAGCAGTTTAGTACAGGGCGGTCAGCCCCAGCATTTT,CASSLVQGGQPQHF
TRBJ1-4,.,TRBV28,.,TGTGCCAGCAGCCTACAGGGTTCTAATGAAAAACTGTTTTTT,CASSLQGSNEKLFF
TRBJ2-7,TRBD2,TRBV5-8,.,TGTGCCAGCAGCTTGGTGTTTTCGGCTAGCGGGAGTTCCTACGAGCAGTACTTC,CASSLVFSASGSSYEQYF
TRBJ2-2,.,TRBV3-1/TRBV3-2,.,TGTGCCAGCAGCCAAGCGGAAAGGGGTATCACCGGGGAGCTGTTTTTT,CASSQAERGITGELFF
TRBJ2-1,TRBD2,TRBV9,.,TGTGCCAGCAGCCCCCGAGCGGGGATGAACAATGAGCAGTTCTTC,CASSPRAGMNNEQFF
TRBJ1-3,.,TRBV7-6,.,TGTGCCAGCAGCTTAGGGGAGGGAAACACCATATATTTT,CASSLGEGNTIYF